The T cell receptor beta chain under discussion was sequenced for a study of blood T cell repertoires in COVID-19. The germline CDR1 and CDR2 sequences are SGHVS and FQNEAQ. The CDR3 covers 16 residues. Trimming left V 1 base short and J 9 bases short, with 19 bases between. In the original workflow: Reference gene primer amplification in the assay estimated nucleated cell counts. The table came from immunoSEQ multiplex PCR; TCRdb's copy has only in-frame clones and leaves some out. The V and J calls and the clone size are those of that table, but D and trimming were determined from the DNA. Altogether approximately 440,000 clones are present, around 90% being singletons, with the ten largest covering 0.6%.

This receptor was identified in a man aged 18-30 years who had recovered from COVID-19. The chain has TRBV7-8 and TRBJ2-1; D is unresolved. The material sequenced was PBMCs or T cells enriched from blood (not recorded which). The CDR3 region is CASSLVIIGGSSEQFF. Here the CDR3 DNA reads TGTGCCAGCAGCTTAGTTATCATCGGCGGAAGCAGTGAGCAGTTCTTC.